A single sample gave rise to the 30 T cell receptor beta chains below, sequenced in a study of breast tumors, draining lymph nodes, adjacent tissues. MiXCR was run by TCRdb on the multiplex PCR reads, yielding one entry per CDR3 protein. The repertoire holds some 100,000 distinct CDR3 sequences, with 21% as singletons. The lymph nodes were axillary draining lymph nodes from breast cancer patients. The sequenced sample consisted of axillary lymph node tissue. The receptors were gathered from a female donor with breast cancer. Some clones in this sample may be carry-over from other donors' samples.

A few counts support this clonotype. The chain employs TRBV5-1 and TRBJ1-5, with TRBD1 identical over 7 bases. CDR3 length equals 15 residues. Germline CDR1 reads SGHRS; CDR2 reads YFSETQ. After removal of 0 bases from V and 4 bases from J, the junction contained 4 bases not matched to a gene. In nucleotides, the CDR3 is TGCGCCAGCAGCTTGGGGGACAGCCCGAATCAGCCCCAGCATTTT. Protein: CASSLGDSPNQPQHF.

This clonotype was counted ten times or more. V and J are TRBV7-6 and TRBJ1-5; D uncertain. The CDR3 length is 17 residues. CDR1 SGHVS and CDR2 FNYEAQ come from the germline V gene. Deletions cut 5 bases from V and 3 bases from J, with 20 bases between. This chain's CDR3 is CASSHSTGGRTNQPQHF. CDR3 DNA sequence: TGTGCCAGCAGCCACTCCACCGGCGGACGTACCAATCAGCCCCAGCATTTT.

This clonotype was counted ten times or more. This rearrangement joins TRBV20-1 to TRBJ2-5; 7 positions match TRBD2. Germline V gene data show CDR1 as DFQATT and CDR2 as SNEGSKA (reference sequence). The CDR3 runs 13 residues. The trim removed 2 bases at V and 4 bases at J, leaving 4 bases unmatched. Written as DNA, the CDR3 is TGCAGTGCTAGATCGACTAGCCGAGAGACCCAGTACTTC. Its protein product is CSARSTSRETQYF.

In its sample, this clonotype was seen many times. The gene calls are TRBV24-1 and TRBJ2-7; D is possibly TRBD2 (5 bases). The CDR3 is made up of 15 amino acids. V was shortened by 3 bases and J by 2 bases, with 13 bases between the two germline ends. Germline V lookup: CDR1 KGHDR, CDR2 SFDVKD. In DNA form, the CDR3 reads TGTGCCACCAGTGATACGCGAAGAGGGACCTACGAGCAGTACTTC. Its protein product is CATSDTRRGTYEQYF.

This clonotype was detected ten times or more. The chain uses TRBV9 and TRBJ2-1; D remains ambiguous. Germline CDR1 reads SGDLS; CDR2 reads YYNGEE. V lost 0 bases to trimming and J lost 6 bases, with 7 bases between them. The length of the CDR3 is 13 residues. In DNA form, the CDR3 reads TGTGCCAGCAGCGTAGGGCCAGCCAATGAGCAGTTCTTC. Amino acid sequence: CASSVGPANEQFF.

This clonotype has ten or more counts. The V and J genes are TRBV28 and TRBJ1-2; D is perhaps TRBD1 (5 bases). CDR3 length: 15 amino acids. V was trimmed by 6 bases and J by 7 bases, leaving 21 bases between them. Germline-derived CDR1 and CDR2 are MDHEN and SYDVKM. The CDR3 loop is CASSLYGTESLGYTF. The DNA for the CDR3 is TGTGCCAGCAGCCTATACGGGACGGAGTCCCTTGGCTACACCTTC.

This clonotype has more than one count but fewer than ten. The CDR3, as DNA: TGTGCCAGCAGCTTGGCCCAGTTCCAGCGATCCGGGGAGCTGTTTTTT. Its translation is CASSLAQFQRSGELFF. The rearrangement joins TRBV5-6 to TRBJ2-2; D call uncertain. The CDR3 runs to 16 residues. The V gene lost 0 bases and the J gene lost 6 bases, with 15 bases spanning the gap. Germline V gene sequence: CDR1 SGHDT, CDR2 YYEEEE.

This clonotype was observed at least ten times. The chain carries TRBV2 and TRBJ2-7, with 11 bases matching TRBD2. The CDR3 runs 15 residues. CDR1 SNHLY and CDR2 FYNNEI come from the germline V gene. Trimming cost V 4 bases and J 4 bases; bases outside gene matches: 6. The CDR3 loop reads CASSGLAGGLYEQYF. The CDR3 DNA follows: TGTGCCAGCAGTGGGCTAGCGGGGGGATTATACGAGCAGTACTTC.

This clonotype has at least ten counts. The CDR3 reads CSAPDPGQGNYEQYF. In DNA form, the CDR3 reads TGCAGTGCCCCAGATCCGGGACAGGGTAACTACGAGCAGTACTTC. V gene TRBV20-1 combines with J gene TRBJ2-7, with 9 bases fitting TRBD1. V lost 6 bases to trimming and J lost 3 bases; unmatched junction nucleotides: 12. The CDR3 length is 15 residues. CDR1 is DFQATT and CDR2 is SNEGSKA in the germline V gene (reference sequence).

In regard to this clonotype: A much larger clone lies one base from this, so it may be a read error. The gene calls are TRBV6-1 and TRBJ2-3; 7 nucleotides match TRBD2. The length of the CDR3 is 14 residues. V dropped 6 bases and J dropped 4; count of bases not matched to a gene: 7. CDR1 MNHNS and CDR2 SASEGT come from the germline V gene. For the CDR3, the DNA is TGTGCCAGCAGCAACGGGGGGAAGGCAGATACGCAGTATTTT. It specifies CASSNGGKADTQYF.

This clonotype was detected ten times or more. The chain carries TRBV5-6 and TRBJ1-3; no reliable D call. Germline loops: CDR1 SGHDT, CDR2 YYEEEE. V lost 6 bases, J lost 0 bases, and 10 bases lay in between. The CDR3 consists of 14 residues. The CDR3 is CASTRAHSGNTIYF. The CDR3 coding sequence is TGTGCCAGCACGCGGGCCCACTCTGGAAACACCATATATTTT.

Ten or more counts support this clonotype. The rearrangement uses TRBV20-1 and TRBJ2-5; possibly TRBD1 for D (7 bases). The CDR3 consists of 13 residues. The germline V and J ends were trimmed by 4 bases and 5 bases, with 14 bases remaining between them. CDR1 is DFQATT, CDR2 SNEGSKA, per germline (reference sequence). DNA of the CDR3: TGCAGTGCTAAGTTCCCAGGGGGGGAGACCCAGTACTTC. Protein sequence: CSAKFPGGETQYF.

This clonotype was seen ten or more times. This sequence joins TRBV6-4 and TRBJ2-1, with D tentatively TRBD2 (5 bases). Per germline, CDR1 MRHNA and CDR2 SNTAGT. CDR3 length equals 14 residues. With 0 bases removed from V and 8 bases from J, the gap between germline ends came to 11 bases. DNA for the CDR3: TGTGCCAGCAGTGACTCTGGACTCTCTGATGAGCAGTTCTTC. Its translation: CASSDSGLSDEQFF.

This clonotype has a count of ten or more. The genes are TRBV12-3 or TRBV12-4 and TRBJ1-4; the D is unclear. The CDR3 is 13 residues long. V was pared by 3 bases and J by 3 bases, with 5 bases between. CDR3 amino acids: CASSFLSNEKLFF. CDR3 nucleotide sequence: TGTGCCAGCAGTTTTCTGTCTAATGAAAAACTGTTTTTT.

In its sample, this clonotype was seen many times. The chain recombines TRBV19 with TRBJ1-2; D remains ambiguous. CDR1 is LNHDA and CDR2 is SQIVND in the germline V gene (reference sequence). The CDR3 is made up of 14 amino acids. CDR3 residues: CAHTRPYLVYGYTF. As DNA, the CDR3 is TGTGCGCATACCAGGCCCTACCTAGTCTATGGCTACACCTTC.

The V gene is TRBV28, the J gene TRBJ2-7, with TRBD2 identical over 13 bases. Germline V gene sequence: CDR1 MDHEN, CDR2 SYDVKM. V lost 7 bases and J lost 12; bases outside the gene matches: 12. CDR3 size: 14 residues. The CDR3 region is CASNRRTSGSIGYF. CDR3 nucleotide sequence: TGTGCCAGCAACCGACGGACTAGCGGGAGTATAGGGTACTTC.

The chain has TRBV20-1 and TRBJ2-5; 8 nucleotides match TRBD1. The germline V gene encodes CDR1 DFQATT and CDR2 SNEGSKA (reference sequence). The CDR3 has 14 residues. V lost 6 bases and J lost 9; bases outside the gene matches: 15. The CDR3 DNA follows: TGCAGTGCCTGGGGACAGGTCGCGGGTCAGCCCCAGTACTTC. It codes for CSAWGQVAGQPQYF.

This clonotype showed up many times. The gene calls are TRBV28 and TRBJ1-2; D gene uncertain. The germline V gene has CDR1 MDHEN and CDR2 SYDVKM. Trimming took off 2 bases at V and 7 bases at J, with 11 bases between the two ends. The CDR3 has 13 amino acids. The chain's CDR3 is CASSLGGIGGYTF. For the CDR3, the DNA is TGTGCCAGCAGTTTAGGAGGGATAGGTGGCTACACCTTC.

The table lists this clonotype with many counts. The V gene is TRBV11-2, the J gene TRBJ1-3; weak D call: TRBD1 (5 bases). Trimming removed 2 bases at V and 0 bases at J, with 11 bases between. CDR1 and CDR2 (germline): SGHAT, FQNNGV. The CDR3 covers 16 residues. CDR3 DNA sequence: TGTGCCAGCAGCTTACAGGGCGTCGGCTCTGGAAACACCATATATTTT. Translating it yields CASSLQGVGSGNTIYF.

This chain links TRBV18 with TRBJ2-1; a weak D match, TRBD2 (6 bases). The CDR3 is 13 residues long. Germline CDR1 and CDR2: KGHSH and LQKENI. V lost 3 bases and J lost 5, with 8 bases in between. As DNA, the CDR3 is TGTGCCAGCTCACCTGCGGGAAACAATGAGCAGTTCTTC. Translating gives CASSPAGNNEQFF.

This clonotype was observed a few times. A much larger clonotype is one base distant, so this may be a read error. This is likely a read error, given that the CDR3 carries no conserved phenylalanine or tryptophan at its end. This rearrangement joins TRBV5-6 to TRBJ1-6; D is undetermined. The CDR3 has 16 residues. CDR1 and CDR2 (germline): SGHDT, YYEEEE. V was trimmed by 0 bases and J by 3 bases, leaving 10 bases between them. DNA for the CDR3: TGTGCCAGCAGCTTGGTGAGGACGGTCTATAATTCACCCCTCCACTCT. It translates to CASSLVRTVYNSPLHS.

This clonotype was counted at least ten times. V and J are TRBV11-3 and TRBJ2-1, with 8 bases fitting TRBD2. The CDR3 has 14 residues. CDR1 and CDR2 from the germline V gene are SGHNT and YENEEA. V lost 1 base, J lost 8 bases, and 4 bases stayed unmatched. DNA of the CDR3: TGTGCCAGCAGCTTAGGTAGCGGGGTCGATGAGCAGTTCTTC. Translating it yields CASSLGSGVDEQFF.

This clonotype was detected ten times or more. The rearrangement joins TRBV20-1 to TRBJ2-7; 8 bases map to TRBD2. Germline values: CDR1 DFQATT, CDR2 SNEGSKA (reference sequence). This CDR3 contains 12 residues. The ends lost 7 bases at V and 6 bases at J; junction bases unmatched: 8. CDR3 protein: CSVRGRFGEQYF. CDR3 sequence (DNA): TGCAGTGTTCGCGGGAGGTTCGGCGAGCAGTACTTC.

On this clonotype: A much larger clone sits a single nucleotide away, making a read error possible. The chain is built from TRBV5-4 and TRBJ2-3, with D possibly being TRBD1 (6 bases). CDR3 length: 15 amino acids. From germline, CDR1 is SGHNT and CDR2 YYREEE (reference sequence). The CDR3 DNA reads TGTGCCAGCAGCCCCGGGACATTTAGCACAGGTACGCAGTATTTT. Protein: CASSPGTFSTGTQYF.

Many counts were recorded for this clonotype. CDR3 nucleotide sequence: TGTGCCAGCAGGGAGGGACAGGGGGCTTCTAATGAAAAACTGTTTTTT. This codes for CASREGQGASNEKLFF. V is TRBV12-3 or TRBV12-4 and J is TRBJ1-4; 12 nucleotides line up with TRBD1. The CDR3 is 16 amino acids. The ends lost 6 bases at V and 3 bases at J; junction bases unmatched: 5.

This clonotype was observed many times. This sequence joins TRBV5-6 and TRBJ1-3, with D possibly matching TRBD1 (5 bases). V was pared by 4 bases and J by 0 bases, with 11 bases between. Germline lookup yields CDR1 SGHDT and CDR2 YYEEEE. The CDR3 spans 15 residues. DNA of the CDR3: TGTGCCAGCAGCATGTACGACAGCTCTGGAAACACCATATATTTT. Translated: CASSMYDSSGNTIYF.

Worth noting for this clonotype: Just one base apart from a much larger clone, this may be a read error. The CDR3 spells CASSRGQNTDAQYF. CDR3 DNA: TGTGCCAGCAGCCGAGGACAGAACACAGATGCGCAGTATTTT. The chain couples TRBV11-2 to TRBJ2-3; D is possibly TRBD1 (6 bases). CDR3 length: 14 amino acids. Germline values: CDR1 SGHAT, CDR2 FQNNGV.

This clonotype showed up many times. This chain uses TRBV9 with TRBJ1-2, with D perhaps TRBD1 (5 bases). The V gene's germline CDR1 is SGDLS and CDR2 YYNGEE. Trimming removed 4 bases at V and 8 bases at J, with 15 bases between. The CDR3 sequence is 13 residues long. The CDR3 sequence is CASSLRGGGGYTF. The CDR3 coding sequence is TGTGCCAGCAGCCTGAGGGGTGGGGGAGGCTACACCTTC. The complete variable domain, with remaining parts taken from reference TRBV9 and TRBJ1-2, reads DSGVTQTPKHLITATGQRVTLRCSPRSGDLSVYWYQQSLDQGLQFLIQYYNGEERAKGNILERFSAQQFPDLHSELNLSSLELGDSALYFCASSLRGGGGYTFGSGTRLTVV.

This chain links TRBV6-1 with TRBJ1-1; D not resolved. CDR1 MNHNS and CDR2 SASEGT come from the germline V gene. V was shortened by 7 bases and J by 5 bases, with 11 bases between the two germline ends. The CDR3 has 12 residues. The CDR3 region has the DNA TGTGCCAGCATGGGAGGGAGGACTGAAGCTTTCTTT. It codes for CASMGGRTEAFF.

In its sample, this clonotype was seen many times. The chain employs TRBV6-6 and TRBJ1-3; D not certain. With 5 bases removed from V and 0 bases from J, the gap between germline ends came to 5 bases. Germline V gene data show CDR1 as MNHNY and CDR2 as SVGAGI (reference sequence). CDR3 length equals 13 residues. The CDR3 DNA sequence: TGTGCCAGCAGTCCAAGCTCTGGAAACACCATATATTTT. As protein: CASSPSSGNTIYF.